Below are 30 T cell receptor beta chains sequenced from a single sample in a study of blood T cells in healthy people across ages. Sample-barcoded 5' priming and a J-beta primer mix drove a second PCR of about 6 to 12 cycles. TCRdb redid the calling of the 5' RACE reads with MiXCR, one entry per CDR3 protein. Of some 1.5 million distinct CDR3 sequences in the sample, under 30% are singletons; the top ten hold roughly 8%. Sequencing was performed on blood. These receptors came from a woman aged 30 to 39 in good health.

This chain joins TRBV12-3 or TRBV12-4 and TRBJ1-2; 7 positions agree with TRBD1. The J segment lost 8 bases and the V segment lost 5 bases, leaving 5 bases of the junction unmatched. This CDR3 region has 12 residues. CDR3 in amino acids: CASSPTGKGYTF. The CDR3 nucleotides read TGTGCCAGCAGTCCGACAGGGAAGGGCTACACCTTC.

CDR3 DNA sequence: TGTGCCAGCAGTCGACCACGGGACAGTGGCACACCCCTCCACTTT. It encodes CASSRPRDSGTPLHF. The chain links TRBV6-5 to TRBJ1-6; 7 nucleotides match TRBD1. The ends lost 5 bases at V and 11 bases at J; junction bases unmatched: 12. Germline V CDR1 and CDR2: MNHEY, SVGAGI. The CDR3 extends over 15 amino acids.

This sequence joins TRBV20-1 and TRBJ2-4; 16 positions match TRBD2. The closer fit of TRBJ2-5 to the DNA end suggests the J call may be wrong. This CDR3 has 17 residues. Germline CDR1 DFQATT, CDR2 SNEGSKA (reference sequence). The DNA for the CDR3 is TGCAGTGCTTCGGGACTAGCGGGGGGGATCCCCGGAGAGACCCAGTACTTC. Translating gives CSASGLAGGIPGETQYF.

The genes are TRBV5-1 and TRBJ2-1, with TRBD1 matching over 9 bases. Germline lookup yields CDR1 SGHRS and CDR2 YFSETQ. The CDR3 has 16 residues. The V and J ends lost 4 bases and 9 bases, in that order; junction bases with no gene match: 14. The CDR3 bases are TGCGCCAGCAGCACGTCCCGAGGGACAGGGTTTACTGAGCAGTTCTTC. Translation: CASSTSRGTGFTEQFF.

This clonotype was found many times. The V call is TRBV6-5, the J call TRBJ2-1, with TRBD2 matching over 16 bases. The germline CDR1 and CDR2 sequences are MNHEY and SVGAGI. The CDR3 has 15 amino acids. With 8 bases clipped from V and 7 bases from J, the junction kept 5 bases outside the gene matches. The CDR3 DNA sequence: TGTGCCAGCCAGGGACTAGCGGGAGGGGGTAATGAGCAGTTCTTC. Residues: CASQGLAGGGNEQFF.

The J gene is TRBJ2-3, the V gene TRBV5-6, with TRBD1 as a possible D gene (6 bases). The CDR3 contains 15 residues. Trimming took 5 bases from V and 2 from J, leaving 15 bases between them. Germline values: CDR1 SGHDT, CDR2 YYEEEE. CDR3 DNA sequence: TGTGCCAGCAGTTGGCCCCGGGACAACACAGATACGCAGTATTTT. Translated, it gives CASSWPRDNTDTQYF.

This clonotype was counted only a few times. The J gene is TRBJ2-5, the V gene TRBV2; D call uncertain. The CDR3 sequence is 13 residues long. From germline, CDR1 is SNHLY and CDR2 FYNNEI. V was trimmed by 6 bases and J by 2 bases, leaving 10 bases between them. The CDR3 sequence: CASSIGSQETQYF. DNA for the CDR3: TGTGCCAGCAGCATAGGTAGTCAAGAGACCCAGTACTTC.

In this sample, this clonotype turned up a few times. The chain has TRBV12-3 or TRBV12-4 and TRBJ1-5; the match to TRBD1 covers 8 bases. The CDR3 is 16 residues long. V trimming: 5 bases; J trimming: 4 bases; junction bases outside the gene matches: 10. The CDR3 coding sequence is TGTGCCAGCAGTCCGGCCGACAGGGGACGAAATCAGCCCCAGCATTTT. Translation: CASSPADRGRNQPQHF.

This chain connects TRBV4-1 to TRBJ2-1; D is unclear. This CDR3 is built from 13 residues. The V gene's germline CDR1 is MGHRA and CDR2 YSYEKL. The V end lost 0 bases, the J end lost 5 bases, and 5 bases lay between the germline ends. The CDR3 reads CASSQERDNEQFF. CDR3 in DNA: TGCGCCAGCAGCCAAGAGAGAGACAATGAGCAGTTCTTC.

This clonotype came up many times. V usage is TRBV28 and J usage is TRBJ2-4; weak D call: TRBD2 (5 bases). The CDR3 is 14 amino acids. Trimming shortened V by 6 bases and J by 7 bases, and 16 bases separated the two germline ends. CDR1 MDHEN and CDR2 SYDVKM come from the germline V gene. CDR3 sequence (DNA): TGTGCCAGCAGCAACCGGGATTCAAGTAACATTCAGTACTTC. Residues: CASSNRDSSNIQYF.

This clonotype was observed a handful of times. The genes are TRBV7-9 and TRBJ2-5, with D uncertain. The germline gives CDR1 SEHNR, CDR2 FQNEAQ (reference sequence). With 5 bases removed from V and 2 bases from J, the gap between germline ends came to 18 bases. CDR3 length: 16 residues. In DNA, the CDR3 is TGTGCCAGCAGCCCAAATAGGACCCAGGTACAAGAGACCCAGTACTTC. This codes for CASSPNRTQVQETQYF.

There are a few counts of this clonotype. This chain connects TRBV27 to TRBJ2-7; D might be TRBD1 or TRBD2, each matching 5 bases. The germline gives CDR1 MNHEY, CDR2 SMNVEV (reference sequence). The CDR3 has 12 residues. The V and J ends lost 5 bases and 5 bases respectively, with 10 bases between them. The CDR3 loop is CASSTRGHEQYF. The DNA of the CDR3 is TGTGCCAGCAGTACTAGGGGCCACGAGCAGTACTTC.

The V call is TRBV20-1, the J call TRBJ2-7, with TRBD1 identical over 7 bases. Unmatched junction bases numbered 11, after V lost 0 bases and J lost 9 bases. Germline CDR1 is DFQATT and CDR2 is SNEGSKA (reference sequence). The length of the CDR3 is 14 residues. The DNA for the CDR3 is TGCAGTGCTAGAGATCGCACCCGAGGGGGCGGGCAGTACTTC. It yields the protein CSARDRTRGGGQYF.

Of note for this clonotype: Given a much more abundant clone one base away, this may be a read error. This rearrangement joins TRBV2 to TRBJ2-5, with TRBD2 matching 8 bases. Germline V gene lookup returns CDR1 SNHLY and CDR2 FYNNEI. V shed 1 base and J 5 bases; nucleotides not matched to a gene: 9. The CDR3 runs to 16 residues. In nucleotides, the CDR3 is TGTGCCAGCAGTGAAGAAATCGGGACTAGACGGGAGACCCAGTACTTC. This codes for CASSEEIGTRRETQYF.

The chain combines TRBV7-3 with TRBJ2-1; D possibly corresponds to TRBD2 (5 bases). The DNA matches TRBJ2-7 better at its end, which makes the J call doubtful. Germline loops: CDR1 SGHTA, CDR2 FQGTGA. The CDR3 length is 16 residues. DNA of the CDR3: TGTGCCAGCAGCTTAATGGCAGGACTTACGTACAATGAGCAGTACTTC. Amino acids: CASSLMAGLTYNEQYF.

The chain links TRBV15 to TRBJ2-7; TRBD1 might be the D (5 bases). The germline gives CDR1 LNHNV, CDR2 YYDKDF (reference sequence). The CDR3 length is 15 residues. Trimming pared 0 bases from V and 0 bases from J, leaving 9 bases between. The CDR3 DNA is TGTGCCACCAGCAGAGATCGGACATTCTCCTACGAGCAGTACTTC. This translates into CATSRDRTFSYEQYF.

This clonotype was found many times. The chain uses TRBV11-2 and TRBJ2-1; weak D call: TRBD2 (6 bases). The V end lost 6 bases, the J end lost 1 base, and 13 bases lay between the germline ends. The V gene's germline CDR1 is SGHAT and CDR2 FQNNGV. CDR3 length: 15 amino acids. The CDR3 here is CASSLRGDSYNEQFF. The CDR3 nucleotides read TGTGCCAGCAGTTTACGCGGGGATTCCTACAATGAGCAGTTCTTC.

This sequence joins TRBV7-2 and TRBJ2-7, with 8 positions matching TRBD2. The CDR3 extends over 15 amino acids. From germline, CDR1 is SGHTA and CDR2 FQGNSA. V shed 3 bases and J 2 bases; nucleotides not matched to a gene: 6. The CDR3 coding sequence is TGTGCCAGCAGCTTTGAGCGGGGGCCCGCCTACGAGCAGTACTTC. Amino acids: CASSFERGPAYEQYF.

As to this clonotype: Given a much more abundant clone one base away, this may be a read error. The chain combines TRBV15 with TRBJ2-3; D is undetermined. Trimming stripped 3 bases from V and 3 bases from J, with 7 bases between. The CDR3 is 13 residues long. Germline V gene sequence: CDR1 LNHNV, CDR2 YYDKDF (reference sequence). The CDR3 protein is CATSSSLTDTQYF. As DNA, the CDR3 is TGTGCCACCAGCAGCAGTTTAACAGATACGCAGTATTTT.

This chain uses TRBV14 with TRBJ1-4; D not resolved. Germline V gene lookup returns CDR1 SGHDN and CDR2 FVKESK. There are 14 residues in the CDR3. V was trimmed by 4 bases and J by 3 bases, leaving 9 bases between them. In DNA, the CDR3 is TGTGCCAGCAGCCCTCGGTTCTCTAATGAAAAACTGTTTTTT. Encoded protein: CASSPRFSNEKLFF.

This clonotype was recorded a few times. The J gene is TRBJ2-1, the V gene TRBV29-1, with 9 bases lining up with TRBD2. The CDR3 runs to 16 residues. With 2 bases clipped from V and 6 bases from J, the junction kept 11 bases outside the gene matches. CDR1 is SQVTM, CDR2 ANQGSEA, per germline. CDR3 residues: CSVEPASGELGNEQFF. In DNA form, the CDR3 reads TGCAGCGTTGAACCGGCTAGCGGGGAGTTGGGCAATGAGCAGTTCTTC.

Regarding this clonotype: An end of the junction differs from the germline gene, which may be a read error. The CDR3, as DNA: TGCGCCAGCAGCCATCTTGGGCGGGAACCTCGTTCGGACCTCCACTTT. It yields the protein CASSHLGREPRSDLHF. V gene TRBV14 combines with J gene TRBJ1-6; no reliable D call. CDR3 size: 16 residues. CDR1 and CDR2 from the germline V gene are SGHDN and FVKESK.

This chain joins TRBV7-2 and TRBJ2-1; 10 nucleotides align to TRBD1. The germline V gene encodes CDR1 SGHTA and CDR2 FQGNSA. V lost 3 bases to trimming and J lost 4 bases; unmatched junction nucleotides: 6. The CDR3 consists of 16 residues. The CDR3 region has the DNA TGTGCCAGCAGCTTTCTGACAGGGGGCTGGTACAATGAGCAGTTCTTC. It codes for CASSFLTGGWYNEQFF. Filled out from reference TRBV7-2 and TRBJ2-1, the complete variable domain reads GAGVSQSPSNKVTEKGKDVELRCDPISGHTALYWYRQSLGQGLEFLIYFQGNSAPDKSGLPSDRFSAERTGGSVSTLTIQRTQQEDSAVYLCASSFLTGGWYNEQFFGPGTRLTVL.

This clonotype was seen more than once but under ten times. Compared with germline, one end of the junction differs, possibly owing to a read error. This sequence joins TRBV3-1 and TRBJ2-1; 11 bases fit TRBD2. The germline CDR1 and CDR2 sequences are LGHDT and YNNKEL (reference sequence). The CDR3 loop spans 14 amino acids. The CDR3 DNA reads as TGTGCCGGCAGCGGTAGCGGGGGGGCCGTCGAGCAGTTCTTC. Its translation is CAGSGSGGAVEQFF.

CDR3 residues: CASSLSVGTPKGEQFF. The CDR3 coding sequence is TGTGCCAGCAGCCTATCGGTCGGGACTCCCAAGGGTGAGCAGTTCTTC. The gene calls are TRBV7-6 and TRBJ2-1; TRBD2 might be the D (6 bases). From germline, CDR1 is SGHVS and CDR2 FNYEAQ. Trimming pared 5 bases from V and 9 bases from J, leaving 23 bases between. The CDR3 covers 16 residues.

The V gene is TRBV6-6, the J gene TRBJ2-4, with D possibly TRBD2 on 7 matching bases. The germline CDR1 and CDR2 sequences are MNHNY and SVGAGI (reference sequence). The CDR3 covers 16 residues. Trimming removed 0 bases at V and 6 bases at J, with 15 bases between. The CDR3 bases are TGTGCCAGCAGTTACTCGATCGCGGGGGCCGGAAACATTCAGTACTTC. This sequence encodes CASSYSIAGAGNIQYF.

In this sample, this clonotype turned up a few times. The CDR3 sequence: CSAPGTSGRESSYNEQFF. The CDR3 bases are TGCAGTGCTCCTGGGACTAGCGGGAGGGAGAGCTCCTACAATGAGCAGTTCTTC. This chain uses TRBV20-1 with TRBJ2-1; TRBD2 matches 16 bases. With V trimmed by 5 bases and J by 0 bases, 7 bases remained unmatched. From germline, CDR1 is DFQATT and CDR2 SNEGSKA (reference sequence). The CDR3 length is 18 residues.

This chain uses TRBV5-1 with TRBJ2-7, with TRBD1 matching over 7 bases. The germline V gene encodes CDR1 SGHRS and CDR2 YFSETQ. CDR3 length equals 15 residues. Trimming at V came to 4 bases and at J to 5 bases, leaving 12 bases not matched to a gene. This chain's CDR3 is CASSARQGDPDEQYF. CDR3 DNA: TGCGCCAGCAGCGCAAGACAGGGTGACCCGGACGAGCAGTACTTC.

This chain links TRBV20-1 with TRBJ2-1; 8 bases agree with TRBD2. The CDR3 extends over 15 amino acids. The germline gives CDR1 DFQATT, CDR2 SNEGSKA (reference sequence). J gave up 4 bases and V 1 base, and 6 bases lay outside the gene matches. CDR3 amino acids: CSARVRGGPYNEQFF. CDR3 nucleotide sequence: TGCAGTGCTAGAGTTCGCGGGGGGCCTTACAATGAGCAGTTCTTC.

This clonotype was counted at least ten times. A much larger clone lies a single base off, so this may be a read error. The rearrangement joins TRBV28 to TRBJ2-7; 7 bases line up with TRBD1. In germline, CDR1 is MDHEN, CDR2 SYDVKM. The CDR3 contains 14 residues. The V segment lost 6 bases and the J segment 0 bases; nucleotides outside the gene matches: 5. CDR3 DNA: TGTGCCAGCAGCGCGACAGGGTACTCCTACGAGCAGTACTTC. This translates into CASSATGYSYEQYF. Full variable domain (remainder filled in from reference TRBV28 and TRBJ2-7): DVKVTQSSRYLVKRTGEKVFLECVQDMDHENMFWYRQDPGLGLRLIYFSYDVKMKEKGDIPEGYSVSREKKERFSLILESASTNQTSMYLCASSATGYSYEQYFGPGTRLTVT.